Following are 31 T cell receptor beta chains from one sample sequenced in a study of cytomegalovirus exposure and HLA in healthy donors. 60 Vbeta and 13 Jbeta primers were used in PCR. TCRdb keeps only in-frame clones here, not all; method: immunoSEQ multiplex PCR. This table holds around 190,000 clones, around 77% found once. Specimen: PBMCs. These receptors were obtained from a young woman in good health and CMV-seronegative.

This chain links TRBV6-5 with TRBJ1-4; tentatively, D is TRBD1 (5 bases). Germline V gene lookup returns CDR1 MNHEY and CDR2 SVGAGI. The CDR3 spans 13 residues. Deletions cut 4 bases from V and 8 bases from J, with 11 bases between. The CDR3 DNA is TGTGCCAGCAGTTCAGGACAAGACGAAAAACTGTTTTTT. Residues: CASSSGQDEKLFF.

CDR3 amino acids: CASSQLPSGVKYYEQYF. In DNA, the CDR3 is TGTGCCAGCAGCCAACTTCCTAGCGGGGTAAAGTACTACGAGCAGTACTTC. The rearrangement joins TRBV7-9 to TRBJ2-7; 9 bases are a match to TRBD2. The CDR3 extends over 17 amino acids. The germline CDR1 and CDR2 sequences are SEHNR and FQNEAQ (reference sequence). The V and J ends lost 5 bases and 3 bases, in that order; junction bases with no gene match: 14.

Comments on this clone: This CDR3 is also generated by other DNA sequences in the sample. The V call is TRBV6-5, the J call TRBJ1-1; 8 bases agree with TRBD1. Trimming removed 3 bases from V and 7 bases from J; junction bases left unmatched: 4. Germline V gene lookup returns CDR1 MNHEY and CDR2 SVGAGI. The CDR3 runs 13 residues. The CDR3 DNA follows: TGTGCCAGCAGTTATAACAGGGGGGTTGAAGCTTTCTTT. Translating gives CASSYNRGVEAFF.

The rearrangement links TRBV5-1 to TRBJ1-2, with TRBD1 matching 10 bases. J was trimmed by 8 bases and V by 3 bases; bases with no gene match: 10. The germline gives CDR1 SGHRS, CDR2 YFSETQ. This CDR3 is built from 15 residues. The CDR3 loop reads CASSYAGQGGAGYTF. CDR3 DNA: TGCGCCAGCAGCTACGCAGGACAGGGGGGAGCGGGCTACACCTTC.

This chain links TRBV5-1 with TRBJ2-2, with 12 bases matching TRBD2. The CDR3 spans 15 residues. Germline V gene lookup returns CDR1 SGHRS and CDR2 YFSETQ. Trimming took 5 bases from V and 5 from J; bases not matched to a gene: 4. DNA for the CDR3: TGCGCCAGCAGAAGACTAGCGGGAGTGACCGGGGAGCTGTTTTTT. Its protein product is CASRRLAGVTGELFF.

This chain uses TRBV2 with TRBJ2-7; TRBD2 agrees at 12 bases. The CDR3 is made up of 15 amino acids. CDR1 is SNHLY and CDR2 is FYNNEI in the germline V gene. V lost 6 bases to trimming and J lost 9 bases; unmatched junction nucleotides: 12. The CDR3 DNA follows: TGTGCCAGCAGCCTCCGTCTAGCGGGAGGGACGGGGCAGTACTTC. It yields the protein CASSLRLAGGTGQYF.

In regard to this clone: The germline gene is not matched at one end of the junction; a read error may be the cause. The genes are TRBV7-9 and TRBJ1-1; weak D call: TRBD1 (6 bases). The germline V gene encodes CDR1 SEHNR and CDR2 FQNEAQ (reference sequence). The CDR3 is 14 residues long. CDR3 protein: CASSLAGANTEAFF. CDR3 coding DNA: TGTGCCAGCAGTTTAGCAGGGGCCAACACTGAAGCTTTCTTT.

With respect to this clone: Other nucleotide sequences in the sample specify the same CDR3. J is TRBJ2-3 and V is TRBV29-1, with D possibly matching TRBD1 (5 bases). V shed 3 bases and J shed 2 bases, with 12 bases lying between them. The CDR3 spans 14 residues. Germline V lookup: CDR1 SQVTM, CDR2 ANQGSEA. The chain's CDR3 is CSVEGQGYTDTQYF. CDR3 bases: TGCAGCGTTGAGGGCCAGGGATACACAGATACGCAGTATTTT.

This clone was recorded once. This rearrangement joins TRBV5-1 to TRBJ2-7; D may be TRBD1 (6 bases). The CDR3 sequence is 15 residues long. In germline, CDR1 is SGHRS, CDR2 YFSETQ. V gave up 0 bases and J gave up 5 bases, with 15 bases separating them. For the CDR3, the DNA is TGCGCCAGCAGCTTGGGAGACTTTGGGGGCAACGAGCAGTACTTC. This translates into CASSLGDFGGNEQYF.

The chain carries TRBV6-1 and TRBJ2-5; 7 nucleotides align to TRBD1. Germline CDR1 MNHNS, CDR2 SASEGT. The CDR3 extends over 15 amino acids. Trimming took 1 base from V and 0 from J; bases not matched to a gene: 2. The CDR3: CASSEDRGNQETQYF. In DNA, the CDR3 is TGTGCCAGCAGTGAAGACAGGGGCAACCAAGAGACCCAGTACTTC.

The CDR3: CAAEGSATTETQYF. CDR3 sequence (DNA): TGTGCCGCCGAGGGTAGCGCGACTACAGAGACCCAGTACTTC. The chain joins TRBV6-6 to TRBJ2-5, with D tentatively TRBD2 (5 bases). Trimming stripped 11 bases from V and 4 bases from J, with 20 bases between. The CDR3 spans 14 residues. Germline lookup yields CDR1 MNHNY and CDR2 SVGAGI (reference sequence).

The chain is built from TRBV9 and TRBJ1-2; 11 positions match TRBD1. Germline V gives CDR1 SGDLS, CDR2 YYNGEE. Trimming at V came to 3 bases and at J to 7 bases, leaving 2 bases not matched to a gene. The CDR3 covers 13 residues. Here the CDR3 reads CASSGGTGGGYTF. The CDR3 region has the DNA TGTGCCAGCAGCGGGGGGACAGGGGGTGGCTACACCTTC.

V usage is TRBV7-2 and J usage is TRBJ1-3; no reliable D call. Looked up from germline, CDR1 is SGHTA and CDR2 is FQGNSA. The CDR3 runs to 13 residues. V lost 4 bases and J 7 bases, leaving 11 bases between the germline ends. The CDR3 loop reads CASSSDLENTIYF. CDR3 nucleotide sequence: TGTGCCAGCAGCTCAGATTTGGAGAACACCATATATTTT.

The DNA for the CDR3 is TGCGCCAGCAGCGACTACTACGAGCAGTACTTC. Translated, it gives CASSDYYEQYF. V is TRBV5-1 and J is TRBJ2-7, with a tentative D call TRBD2 (5 bases). The CDR3 sequence is 11 residues long. V was clipped by 4 bases and J by 3 bases, with 5 bases between them. Germline values: CDR1 SGHRS, CDR2 YFSETQ.

The chain recombines TRBV2 with TRBJ2-7; TRBD1 matches 10 bases. The germline gives CDR1 SNHLY, CDR2 FYNNEI. The J segment lost 5 bases and the V segment lost 6 bases, leaving 7 bases of the junction unmatched. There are 14 residues in the CDR3. CDR3 in DNA: TGTGCCAGCAGGGTGACAGGGGGCGGCCACGAGCAGTACTTC. This encodes CASRVTGGGHEQYF. The whole variable domain, remainder taken from reference TRBV2 and TRBJ2-7, is EPEVTQTPSHQVTQMGQEVILRCVPISNHLYFYWYRQILGQKVEFLVSFYNNEISEKSEIFDDQFSVERPDGSNFTLKIRSTKLEDSAMYFCASRVTGGGHEQYFGPGTRLTVT.

V gene TRBV5-1 combines with J gene TRBJ1-1; 7 nucleotides match TRBD1. CDR1 SGHRS and CDR2 YFSETQ come from the germline V gene. Trimming took 4 bases from V and 1 from J; bases not matched to a gene: 7. The CDR3 totals 15 residues. The CDR3 nucleotides read TGCGCCAGCAGCCCATGGGACAGCTCGAACACTGAAGCTTTCTTT. Protein product: CASSPWDSSNTEAFF.

The V call is TRBV27, the J call TRBJ1-5, with D hard to call. CDR1 MNHEY and CDR2 SMNVEV come from the germline V gene (reference sequence). The CDR3 totals 15 residues. Trimming cost V 6 bases and J 3 bases, with 15 bases left between them. The CDR3 spells CASSPGRHDNQPQHF. CDR3 in DNA: TGTGCCAGCAGCCCCGGGAGGCACGACAATCAGCCCCAGCATTTT.

The chain couples TRBV9 to TRBJ1-4; D call uncertain. Germline values: CDR1 SGDLS, CDR2 YYNGEE. This CDR3 contains 15 residues. V was trimmed by 0 bases and J by 8 bases, leaving 14 bases between them. The CDR3 bases are TGTGCCAGCAGCGTAGGGGCCGGCCAAGCAGAAAAACTGTTTTTT. This encodes CASSVGAGQAEKLFF.

The chain employs TRBV10-3 and TRBJ1-2; TRBD1 matches 10 bases. The ends lost 7 bases at V and 0 bases at J; junction bases unmatched: 8. CDR3 size: 16 residues. Germline CDR1 and CDR2: ENHRY and SYGVKD. CDR3 nucleotide sequence: TGTGCCATCAATCGACAGGGGGCGAGAACTAACTATGGCTACACCTTC. Translation: CAINRQGARTNYGYTF.

J is TRBJ2-3 and V is TRBV25-1, with 15 bases that match TRBD2. The CDR3 loop spans 17 amino acids. Germline V gives CDR1 MGHDK, CDR2 SYGVNS. J was trimmed by 8 bases and V by 3 bases; bases with no gene match: 9. CDR3 region: CASSEPGLAGGGRTQYF. In DNA form, the CDR3 reads TGTGCCAGCAGTGAGCCCGGACTAGCGGGAGGGGGTCGTACGCAGTATTTT. Filled out from reference TRBV25-1 and TRBJ2-3, the complete variable domain reads EADIYQTPRYLVIGTGKKITLECSQTMGHDKMYWYQQDPGMELHLIHYSYGVNSTEKGDLSSESTVSRIRTEHFPLTLESARPSHTSQYLCASSEPGLAGGGRTQYFGPGTRLTVL.

The V and J genes are TRBV7-8 and TRBJ2-7; the match to TRBD2 covers 11 bases. Germline CDR1 SGHVS, CDR2 FQNEAQ. This CDR3 region has 16 residues. The trim removed 5 bases at V and 3 bases at J, leaving 9 bases unmatched. The DNA of the CDR3 is TGTGCCAGCAGCCTTCCTCCCGGGACTAGCGGCTACGAGCAGTACTTC. Its protein product is CASSLPPGTSGYEQYF.

V is TRBV4-2 and J is TRBJ2-7; weak D call: TRBD1 (5 bases). This CDR3 has 14 amino acids. CDR1 LGHNA and CDR2 YNFKEQ come from the germline V gene. Trimming shortened V by 4 bases and J by 3 bases, and 13 bases separated the two germline ends. Here the CDR3 DNA reads TGTGCCAGCAGCCGAACAGGTGCTCACTACGAGCAGTACTTC. It translates to CASSRTGAHYEQYF.

This clone was seen a handful of times. The chain links TRBV10-3 to TRBJ1-6; no clear D gene. This CDR3 is built from 15 residues. V lost 0 bases and J 7 bases, leaving 10 bases between the germline ends. CDR1 is ENHRY, CDR2 SYGVKD, per germline. As DNA, the CDR3 is TGTGCCATCAGTGAGTCTGGCAGGAGGAATTCACCCCTCCACTTT. This sequence encodes CAISESGRRNSPLHF.

A single count supports this clone. The chain combines TRBV5-1 with TRBJ2-2; TRBD1 matches at 7 bases. CDR1 and CDR2 from the germline V gene are SGHRS and YFSETQ. This CDR3 comprises 15 residues. V lost 3 bases and J lost 0; bases outside the gene matches: 2. CDR3 in amino acids: CASSWDRPNTGELFF. DNA of the CDR3: TGCGCCAGCAGCTGGGACAGACCGAACACCGGGGAGCTGTTTTTT.

The chain employs TRBV10-3 and TRBJ2-5; D ambiguous. The V end was cut by 4 bases, the J end by 9 bases, with 12 bases between. The CDR3 loop spans 12 amino acids. Per the germline V gene, CDR1 is ENHRY and CDR2 is SYGVKD. The DNA of the CDR3 is TGTGCCATCAGTGTCGACATTCAAGCCCAGTACTTC. It specifies CAISVDIQAQYF.

This sequence joins TRBV9 and TRBJ2-3; no firm D call. This CDR3 spans 14 amino acids. Germline V gene lookup returns CDR1 SGDLS and CDR2 YYNGEE. The ends were cut back, 4 bases at V and 0 bases at J, with 9 bases in the middle. CDR3 DNA sequence: TGTGCCAGCAGCCCTGAGCCTAGCACAGATACGCAGTATTTT. Its translation: CASSPEPSTDTQYF.

Remarks on this clone: Mismatch with germline at one junction end may stem from a read error. This chain joins TRBV7-9 and TRBJ2-7, with a possible D match to TRBD1 (5 bases). The germline V gene encodes CDR1 SEHNR and CDR2 FQNEAQ (reference sequence). This CDR3 region has 15 residues. The CDR3 bases are TGTTCCAGCAGCCAAGGGGCAGGGATTGTCCACGAGCAGTACTTC. Amino acid sequence: CSSSQGAGIVHEQYF.

The table lists this clone with a few counts. The chain is built from TRBV5-6 and TRBJ1-4, with 7 positions matching TRBD1. V shed 4 bases, J shed 5 bases, and the junction held 5 bases outside the gene matches. CDR1 SGHDT and CDR2 YYEEEE come from the germline V gene. This CDR3 is built from 14 residues. This CDR3 is CASSPPDRNEKLFF. The CDR3 region has the DNA TGTGCCAGCAGCCCACCGGACAGGAATGAAAAACTGTTTTTT. Together with reference TRBV5-6 and TRBJ1-4, the CDR3 gives the full variable domain: DAGVTQSPTHLIKTRGQQVTLRCSPKSGHDTVSWYQQALGQGPQFIFQYYEEEERQRGNFPDRFSGHQFPNYSSELNVNALLLGDSALYLCASSPPDRNEKLFFGSGTQLSVL.

Here the CDR3 reads CASSEARGLGFGYTF. CDR3 sequence (DNA): TGTGCCAGCAGTGAAGCAAGGGGGCTGGGGTTTGGCTACACCTTC. The genes are TRBV6-1 and TRBJ1-2; TRBD1 matches 7 bases. CDR1 is MNHNS, CDR2 SASEGT, per germline. The CDR3 has 15 residues. With 0 bases clipped from V and 7 bases from J, the junction kept 8 bases outside the gene matches.

This clone was seen more than once but under ten times. The chain carries TRBV19 and TRBJ2-5, with D possibly TRBD2 on 6 matching bases. CDR1 is LNHDA, CDR2 SQIVND, per germline (reference sequence). V dropped 3 bases and J dropped 7 bases, with 6 bases sitting between them. The CDR3 loop spans 11 amino acids. The CDR3 reads CASSIGGTQYF. The CDR3 nucleotides read TGTGCCAGTAGTATCGGGGGGACCCAGTACTTC. Complete variable domain (other parts from reference TRBV19 and TRBJ2-5): DGGITQSPKYLFRKEGQNVTLSCEQNLNHDAMYWYRQDPGQGLRLIYYSQIVNDFQKGDIAEGYSVSREKKESFPLTVTSAQKNPTAFYLCASSIGGTQYFGPGTRLLVL.

This clone was detected only a few times. This chain links TRBV5-6 with TRBJ2-6, with a tentative D call TRBD1 (6 bases). Looked up from germline, CDR1 is SGHDT and CDR2 is YYEEEE. Deletions cut 4 bases from V and 1 base from J, with 12 bases between. This CDR3 is built from 16 residues. The CDR3 loop reads CASSTYTGSGANVLTF. Written as DNA, the CDR3 is TGTGCCAGCAGCACGTATACAGGGTCTGGGGCCAACGTCCTGACTTTC.